This T cell receptor beta chain originates from a study of cytomegalovirus exposure and HLA in healthy donors. PCR was performed using 60 Vbeta and 13 Jbeta primers. Here immunoSEQ multiplex PCR was the method, and the copy in TCRdb shows in-frame clones only, minus some. The sample shows more than 95,000 clones, nearly 80% of them seen only once. Overall study findings and caveats: Productive status was seen about 87% or about 30% of the time for most TCR beta V segments in an earlier analysis. In a later analysis, a missense DCLRE1C variant was linked to TCR beta V- and J-gene trimming. Specificity of a few CMV-associated chains for CMV antigens was verified in vitro.

Worth noting for this clone: The antigen is unknown. The junction does not match germline at one end; this may be a read error.

The CDR3 is made up of 13 amino acids. In germline, CDR1 is SEHNR, CDR2 FQNEAQ (reference sequence). The chain has TRBV7-9 and TRBJ1-4; D is ambiguous. The sequence came from a woman in her forties in good health and CMV-seronegative. What was sequenced was PBMCs. The CDR3 region is CASRTRTNEKLFF. The CDR3 DNA follows: TGTGCCAGCAGGACCCGGACTAACGAAAAACTGTTTTTT.